The text below deals with one TCR beta chain. The antigen is not known. Clones were read by immunoSEQ multiplex PCR, and TCRdb kept only the in-frame ones, dropping some. Of some 340,000 clones in the sample, about 82% were seen once. The sample comes from a study of Ad26.COV2.S vaccination and SARS-CoV-2 variants. Study conclusions and caveats: Placebo and vaccine recipients had non-spike TCR breadth that was similar.

Treatment noted: some 20 received Ad26.COV2.S at low or high dose, single or two shots; about 5 received placebo; per-sample allocation not given. Sample collection was performed on day 63 after the first vaccine or placebo injection. The trim removed 0 bases at V and 0 bases at J, leaving 2 bases unmatched. The CDR3 length is 16 residues. CDR1 is MNHEY, CDR2 SVGEGT, per germline. The sequence was collected from a person between 18 and 65 years old who received the Ad26.COV2.S COVID-19 vaccine or a placebo. The rearrangement uses TRBV6-2 or TRBV6-3 and TRBJ1-3; 7 positions match TRBD1. This specimen consisted of peripheral blood, obtained in a trial of Ad26.COV2.S vaccine versus placebo. In nucleotides, the CDR3 is TGTGCCAGCAGTTACTCAGAGGGGGCCTCTGGAAACACCATATATTTT. Translating gives CASSYSEGASGNTIYF.